Described below is a single TCR beta chain sequence and its context. The source of the sample is a study of blood T cell repertoires in COVID-19. Across the whole study: Specimens from acute and convalescent COVID-19 originated in the United States, Italy and Spain. T cells, B-cell-depleted T cells, or PBMCs provided the cDNA or gDNA that served as material.

Study processing details: It was from reference gene primer amplification that nucleated cell counts were estimated. Only in-frame clones appear in the TCRdb table, and some are missing; sequencing was by immunoSEQ multiplex PCR. For V, J and clone size, that table is used; D and trimming come from the DNA. The data show 140,000 or so clones, roughly 84% seen once. V was pared by 5 bases and J by 1 base, with 12 bases between. The germline CDR1 and CDR2 sequences are KGHDR and SFDVKD. The CDR3 is made up of 15 amino acids. The sequence came from a human donor with acute or convalescent COVID-19. The donor label of this sample is uncertain. Sequencing input: peripheral blood. V usage is TRBV24-1 and J usage is TRBJ2-3, with D perhaps TRBD2 (6 bases). CDR3 amino acids: CATSAPSEGTDTQYF. CDR3 nucleotides: TGTGCCACCAGTGCCCCTAGCGAGGGCACAGATACGCAGTATTTT.